This T cell receptor (beta chain) was observed in a study of neoadjuvant anti-PD-1 for oral cavity cancer. The method was immunoSEQ multiplex PCR; TCRdb's version includes in-frame clones alone and lacks a portion of them. The sample lists around 20,000 clones, over 65% seen once, with approximately 3% in the top ten. This CDR3 has 18 residues. In germline, CDR1 is MDHEN, CDR2 SYDVKM. Trimming took off 7 bases at V and 3 bases at J, with 26 bases between the two ends. Blood cells were analyzed directly, without culture or expansion. The V and J genes are TRBV28 and TRBJ2-3; weak D call: TRBD2 (6 bases). This clonotype was sampled from a person aged 40 to 85 with oral cavity squamous cell carcinoma. Sequenced material: PBMCs, taken before nivolumab (anti-PD-1) treatment. CDR3 region: CASTASGWGAGGTDTQYF. The CDR3 nucleotides read TGTGCCAGCACCGCCTCGGGGTGGGGAGCTGGGGGGACAGATACGCAGTATTTT.